This TCR beta chain was retrieved from a study of blood T cell repertoires in COVID-19 (dated by TCRdb to 2020 to 2021). Study-level background: Samples covering the acute and convalescent phases of COVID-19 were provided by collaborators in the United States, Italy and Spain. Nearly every sample came with metadata listing a de-identified subject ID, COVID-19 status, age in years and sex. The repertoires were released in a freely available public database meant as a resource for research on the immune response to SARS-CoV-2. Deeply sampled blood TCRbeta repertoires from subjects exposed to, actively infected with, or recovered from COVID-19 were included in the dataset. The material from the prospective study consisted of cDNA or gDNA derived from T cells, B-cell-depleted T cells, or PBMCs. Where available, HLA class I and class II types were taken from metadata supplied by the sample provider and were not determined by assay-based typing. The samples were drawn from the first 160 participants of the ongoing ImmuneRACE study and from 950 to 1,500 subjects provided by 6 global collaborators. What the authors observed across the whole study: The amount of clinical and demographic metadata varied by source and participant and was provided uncurated.

TCRbeta CDR3 regions were amplified from genomic DNA by means of the immunoSEQ Assay, a bias-controlled multiplex PCR. The authors processed their data as follows. Within the assay, amplification of reference gene primers was used to estimate how many nucleated cells each sample contained. To quantify the absolute abundance of each unique TCRbeta CDR3 rearrangement, sequence reads were collapsed and filtered. For each sample, productive Simpson clonality was calculated by taking the square root of Simpson's diversity index across productive rearrangements. In its TCRdb copy, this immuneACCESS table keeps in-frame sequences only and misses some clones. Where compared with another copy, unresolved V genes explain less than half of these, and the others have no known cause. D and trimming were read from the DNA, whereas the V and J calls and clone size are those reported in that table. The sample yields more than 150,000 clones; 81% were counted once. The ten largest clones add up to 9.5% to 15% of the sample.

As regards this clone: It has no known antigen specificity. Base qualities are not at hand, and no much larger clone is one base apart.

At one collaborating source in Seattle, patients were enrolled during active infection and were followed longitudinally through the course of disease. Collaborating institutions collected whole blood in K2EDTA tubes following their own protocols. For TCRbeta analysis, collaborator samples were shipped as frozen whole blood, as isolated PBMCs, or as DNA extracted from either sample type. The sample consisted of peripheral blood. This TCR was sampled from a woman older than 75 with COVID-19, enrolled during active disease.

The CDR3 amino acid sequence is: CASTGTGGSPLHF. DNA sequence: TGTGCCAGCACCGGGACAGGGGGTTCCCCCCTCCACTTT. The sequence joins TRBV2 to TRBJ1-6; a stretch of 11 junction bases matches TRBD1. For this chain, trimming is 7 bases at the V end and 13 bases at the J end, and the number of junction bases without a gene match is 6. The germline V gene encodes CDR1 SNHLY and CDR2 FYNNEI. The CDR3 runs 13 amino acids, cysteine and phenylalanine included. This entry keeps only the CDR3 DNA: 39 bases, framed from base 1.